These 20 T cell receptor beta chains share one sample of origin, sequenced in a study of T cells after yellow fever vaccination (dated by TCRdb to between 2018 and 2020). In the paper's terms, the treatment or condition label means: live attenuated yellow fever vaccine strain. Libraries were built with 5' RACE. Sequenced using an Illumina NovaSeq 6000. The public reads were quality trimmed at Q25 with fastp and then assembled into clones with MiXCR by TCRdb, keeping productive beta chains. Every distinct CDR3 protein forms one entry, paired with its most common genes and DNA. For this sample the table gives about 340,000 distinct CDR3 sequences, of which around 13% were detected only once. Together, the top ten hold 2.5% to 4% of the sample. The material sequenced was CD4+ T cells sorted from PBMCs, taken 15 days after the yellow fever booster vaccination. These receptors originate from a man aged 18-30 years who received the YFV17D yellow fever vaccine.

V gene TRBV11-2 combines with J gene TRBJ2-1; the D gene is possibly TRBD2 (5 bases). Germline lookup yields CDR1 SGHAT and CDR2 FQNNGV. The CDR3 consists of 15 residues. Trimming removed 5 bases at V and 7 bases at J, with 18 bases between. CDR3 sequence (DNA): TGTGCCAGCAGCCCGACGGCGGGCTCGTTAAATGAGCAGTTCTTC. This gives the protein CASSPTAGSLNEQFF.

V gene TRBV15 combines with J gene TRBJ1-3; weak D call: TRBD1 (5 bases). With 0 bases removed from V and 4 bases from J, the gap between germline ends came to 13 bases. CDR1 LNHNV and CDR2 YYDKDF come from the germline V gene (reference sequence). The CDR3 has 16 residues. CDR3 nucleotides: TGTGCCACCAGCAGAGATCCCGGGGGAGGAGGAAACACCATATATTTT. Its protein product is CATSRDPGGGGNTIYF.

This clonotype was counted a few times. The rearrangement links TRBV6-1 to TRBJ2-1, with 11 nucleotides matching TRBD1. V lost 6 bases, J lost 12 bases, and 7 bases stayed unmatched. The germline V gene has CDR1 MNHNS and CDR2 SASEGT. CDR3 length equals 13 residues. The CDR3 DNA follows: TGTGCCAGCAGGTGGACAGGGGGCGTCGGGCAGTTCTTC. Translated, it gives CASRWTGGVGQFF.

This sequence joins TRBV28 and TRBJ1-2; no clear D. V lost 3 bases to trimming and J lost 5 bases, with 13 bases between them. There are 14 residues in the CDR3. Germline V gene data show CDR1 as MDHEN and CDR2 as SYDVKM. CDR3 loop: CASSFQAARYGYTF. The DNA for the CDR3 is TGTGCCAGCAGTTTTCAGGCAGCCCGTTATGGCTACACCTTC.

This clonotype has ten or more counts. The rearrangement links TRBV9 to TRBJ2-3; D ambiguous. Trimming removed 4 bases at V and 2 bases at J, with 11 bases between. The CDR3 consists of 14 residues. Per the germline V gene, CDR1 is SGDLS and CDR2 is YYNGEE. CDR3 nucleotide sequence: TGTGCCAGCAGCTCAGACGGCCTCACAGATACGCAGTATTTT. Its protein product is CASSSDGLTDTQYF.

In this sample, this clonotype turned up a few times. The chain links TRBV7-2 to TRBJ1-3, with 7 bases fitting TRBD1. CDR3 length: 13 amino acids. Germline CDR1 SGHTA, CDR2 FQGNSA. J lost 4 bases, V lost 4 bases, and 1 base had no gene match. CDR3 coding DNA: TGTGCCAGCAGCTCGGGACAGGGAAACACCATATATTTT. Protein sequence: CASSSGQGNTIYF.

The J gene is TRBJ2-3, the V gene TRBV7-2; 9 bases fit TRBD2. CDR1 and CDR2 (germline): SGHTA, FQGNSA. The CDR3 loop spans 16 amino acids. After removal of 0 bases from V and 7 bases from J, the junction contained 8 bases not matched to a gene. CDR3 DNA: TGTGCCAGCAGCTTAGCGCGGGGGGGCGCGCTTAATACGCAGTATTTT. The encoded protein is CASSLARGGALNTQYF.

The rearrangement links TRBV28 to TRBJ2-2; 7 nucleotides match TRBD1. Trimming removed 1 base from V and 6 bases from J; junction bases left unmatched: 5. The CDR3 loop spans 15 amino acids. Germline values: CDR1 MDHEN, CDR2 SYDVKM. CDR3 residues: CASSLLDRASGELFF. The CDR3 region has the DNA TGTGCCAGCAGTTTATTAGACAGGGCCTCCGGGGAGCTGTTTTTT.

This clonotype was seen a handful of times. The chain employs TRBV28 and TRBJ1-5, with D hard to call. V lost 3 bases and J lost 3, with 9 bases in between. From germline, CDR1 is MDHEN and CDR2 SYDVKM. The CDR3 covers 14 residues. The CDR3 sequence: CASSFSQHNQPQHF. The CDR3 DNA reads as TGTGCCAGCAGTTTCTCTCAACACAATCAGCCCCAGCATTTT.

V gene TRBV30 combines with J gene TRBJ2-6; no firm D call. Trimming pared 2 bases from V and 0 bases from J, leaving 8 bases between. This CDR3 is built from 15 residues. Per germline, CDR1 GTSNPN and CDR2 SVGIG (reference sequence). In nucleotides, the CDR3 is TGTGCCTGGAGTAGATTCAGCTCTGGGGCCAACGTCCTGACTTTC. Encoded protein: CAWSRFSSGANVLTF.

This clonotype was seen more than once but under ten times. The chain employs TRBV6-5 and TRBJ2-7, with unresolved D. The CDR3 runs 13 residues. V lost 3 bases and J lost 5, with 11 bases in between. Germline V gene sequence: CDR1 MNHEY, CDR2 SVGAGI. The CDR3 protein is CASSYNDGNEQYF. The CDR3 nucleotides are TGTGCCAGCAGTTATAACGACGGAAACGAGCAGTACTTC.

This clonotype has more than one count but fewer than ten. The genes are TRBV6-1 and TRBJ2-1; 10 positions agree with TRBD1. CDR1 and CDR2 (germline): MNHNS, SASEGT. CDR3 size: 15 residues. The V and J ends lost 5 bases and 10 bases, in that order; junction bases with no gene match: 11. CDR3 bases: TGTGCCAGCAGTCGTAGGACAGGGGGTTTTAGCGAGCAGTTCTTC. Translation: CASSRRTGGFSEQFF.

There are many counts of this clonotype. The chain combines TRBV7-6 with TRBJ1-1; no clear D. Germline V gives CDR1 SGHVS, CDR2 FNYEAQ. The CDR3 has 14 residues. V was trimmed by 5 bases and J by 4 bases, leaving 14 bases between them. The CDR3 spells CASSLGGPGTEAFF. Written as DNA, the CDR3 is TGTGCCAGCAGCCTGGGAGGGCCGGGCACTGAAGCTTTCTTT.

This clonotype was seen only a few times. The chain combines TRBV5-1 with TRBJ2-7; D might be TRBD1 (5 bases). V dropped 2 bases and J dropped 3 bases, with 15 bases sitting between them. The length of the CDR3 is 15 residues. Germline CDR1 and CDR2: SGHRS and YFSETQ. CDR3 in DNA: TGCGCCAGCAGCTTACCCGGACAAGTGGTCTACGAGCAGTACTTC. Amino acids: CASSLPGQVVYEQYF. Full variable domain (remainder filled in from reference TRBV5-1 and TRBJ2-7): KAGVTQTPRYLIKTRGQQVTLSCSPISGHRSVSWYQQTPGQGLQFLFEYFSETQRNKGNFPGRFSGRQFSNSRSEMNVSTLELGDSALYLCASSLPGQVVYEQYFGPGTRLTVT.

This clonotype occurred many times. The V gene is TRBV4-3, the J gene TRBJ2-7; 8 nucleotides line up with TRBD1. After removal of 0 bases from V and 6 bases from J, the junction contained 10 bases not matched to a gene. Germline CDR1 and CDR2: LGHNA and YSLEER. The CDR3 runs to 16 residues. The CDR3 spells CASSQDPPDRAGEQYF. DNA of the CDR3: TGCGCCAGCAGCCAAGACCCCCCGGACAGGGCTGGCGAGCAGTACTTC.

This clonotype was found a few times. J is TRBJ2-3 and V is TRBV6-2 or TRBV6-3; D unclear. The CDR3 has 14 amino acids. Germline CDR1 MNHEY, CDR2 SVGEGT. The V gene lost 0 bases and the J gene lost 7 bases, with 11 bases spanning the gap. CDR3 DNA: TGTGCCAGCAGTTACTCGAGGCGTGATTATACGCAGTATTTT. Translated, it gives CASSYSRRDYTQYF.

The CDR3 spells CASSPSLAGEPSPQYF. CDR3 coding DNA: TGTGCCAGTAGTCCGAGCCTAGCGGGGGAGCCCAGTCCGCAGTATTTT. The chain links TRBV19 to TRBJ2-3; 10 bases map to TRBD2. The CDR3 totals 16 residues. The germline V gene has CDR1 LNHDA and CDR2 SQIVND (reference sequence). V trimming: 5 bases; J trimming: 10 bases; junction bases outside the gene matches: 15.

The rearrangement uses TRBV5-6 and TRBJ1-1; D is uncertain. The V gene's germline CDR1 is SGHDT and CDR2 YYEEEE. Trimming took off 5 bases at V and 6 bases at J, with 23 bases between the two ends. The CDR3 contains 16 residues. The CDR3 region has the DNA TGTGCCAGCAGTTTTACTACGGGCCAAATAGACGCTGAAGCTTTCTTT. Its protein is CASSFTTGQIDAEAFF.

This clonotype was counted between two and nine times. The chain uses TRBV2 and TRBJ1-1; the D gene is possibly TRBD1 (6 bases). Germline CDR1 and CDR2: SNHLY and FYNNEI. V lost 9 bases, J lost 3 bases, and 17 bases lay in between. The CDR3 contains 14 residues. The CDR3 bases are TGTGCCAGTACCTCAGGGGATGGGGACACTGAAGCTTTCTTT. This codes for CASTSGDGDTEAFF.

This clonotype was seen only a few times. This chain joins TRBV9 and TRBJ2-6; D is perhaps TRBD1 (5 bases). V was pared by 0 bases and J by 4 bases, with 8 bases between. The CDR3 is 15 residues long. Germline CDR1 reads SGDLS; CDR2 reads YYNGEE. The CDR3 nucleotides are TGTGCCAGCAGCGTAGCAGGGTCCGGGGCCAACGTCCTGACTTTC. Translated, it gives CASSVAGSGANVLTF.